This passage covers 2 T cell receptor beta chains from one sample sequenced in a study of T cells after yellow fever vaccination. TCRdb re-analysed the 5' RACE reads in MiXCR, keeping a single row per CDR3 protein. The sample lists some 150,000 distinct CDR3 sequences, over 7% occurring once. The input for sequencing was CD8+ T cells sorted from PBMCs, taken 45 days after the yellow fever booster vaccination. These receptors all come from a young man who received the YFV17D yellow fever vaccine.

This clonotype turned up a few times. The gene calls are TRBV7-6 and TRBJ2-3; TRBD2 is a possible D gene (7 bases). Germline V CDR1 and CDR2: SGHVS, FNYEAQ. V lost 5 bases and J 5 bases, leaving 20 bases between the germline ends. This CDR3 has 16 amino acids. Here the CDR3 DNA reads TGTGCCAGCAGCCCTACGGGGGGCCCTCCGGGAGATACGCAGTATTTT. Translation gives CASSPTGGPPGDTQYF.

This chain uses TRBV7-6 with TRBJ2-1; tentative D call: TRBD2 (5 bases). CDR1 is SGHVS, CDR2 FNYEAQ, per germline. This CDR3 spans 13 amino acids. The V and J ends lost 6 bases and 0 bases respectively, with 6 bases between them. The CDR3 here is CASRDSSYNEQFF. The CDR3 nucleotides read TGTGCCAGCAGGGACTCCTCCTACAATGAGCAGTTCTTC.